What follows are 2 T cell receptor beta chains derived from one specimen sequenced in a study of technical replicates of blood from several donors. The table came from immunoSEQ multiplex PCR; TCRdb's copy has only in-frame clones and leaves some out. This table has some 70,000 clones, 95% to 97% appearing once. Sequenced: T cells isolated from PBMCs. These receptors were taken from a human donor in good health.

The chain recombines TRBV4-3 with TRBJ1-3; D ambiguous. Germline V gene lookup returns CDR1 LGHNA and CDR2 YSLEER. Trimming took off 6 bases at V and 3 bases at J, with 6 bases between the two ends. The length of the CDR3 is 12 residues. CDR3 loop: CASSEDGNTIYF. The CDR3 DNA sequence: TGCGCCAGCAGTGAGGATGGAAACACCATATATTTT.

The V call is TRBV10-1, the J call TRBJ2-4; D uncertain. The germline V and J ends were trimmed by 5 bases and 14 bases, with 4 bases remaining between them. Germline V gene lookup returns CDR1 WNHNN and CDR2 SYGVQD (reference sequence). The CDR3 has 8 residues. CDR3 sequence: CASSLEYF. CDR3 bases: TGCGCCAGCAGTCTCGAGTACTTC.